This T cell receptor beta chain stems from a study of blood T cell repertoires in COVID-19. The CDR3 has 18 amino acids. V gave up 2 bases and J gave up 9 bases; unmatched junction bases: 17. The germline V gene has CDR1 LGHNA and CDR2 YSLEER. The data were produced by immunoSEQ multiplex PCR, yet TCRdb's version contains in-frame clones alone and is incomplete. The sample shows around 340,000 clones, approximately 86% of them seen only once. The Seattle site enrolled patients during active infection and followed them longitudinally. The chain carries TRBV4-3 and TRBJ2-1; 9 bases line up with TRBD2. The source of this sequence is a woman aged 55-70 years with COVID-19, enrolled during active disease. Sequences were obtained from peripheral blood. The CDR3 loop reads CASSQSPLGGGALGEQFF. CDR3 in DNA: TGCGCCAGCAGCCAATCCCCATTAGGCGGGGGGGCCCTAGGTGAGCAGTTCTTC.